A single sample is the source of the 7 T cell receptor beta chains below, sequenced in a study of regulatory T cells in long-lasting Graves disease. According to the study, TCR beta libraries were built with iRepertoire HTBI primers and CDR3-region Arm-PCR. TCRdb re-called the multiplex PCR reads with MiXCR, one entry per CDR3 protein. The profile covers approximately 490,000 distinct CDR3 sequences, with under 20% appearing a single time and 10% to 15% taken by the ten largest. Time point of the sample: newly diagnosed GD, antithyroid drugs for less than 3 months. Preparation of the TCR library used RNA extracted from PBMCs. These records were also assigned to another study, of T cells in Graves' hyperthyroidism and ophthalmopathy.

The sequencing used peripheral blood mononuclear cells (PBMCs), collected at new diagnosis, from a patient treated with antithyroid drugs. The receptors were sampled from a man in his forties with Graves disease.

This chain joins TRBV29-1 and TRBJ2-3, with 14 bases lining up with TRBD2. The J segment lost 6 bases and the V segment lost 7 bases, leaving 6 bases of the junction unmatched. CDR1 SQVTM and CDR2 ANQGSEA come from the germline V gene. This CDR3 is built from 14 residues. The CDR3 sequence: CSGRGLAGADTQYF. The CDR3 coding sequence is TGCAGCGGACGGGGACTAGCGGGAGCCGATACGCAGTATTTT.

This chain's CDR3 is CDSGTGGFPPFSGNTIYF. The CDR3 nucleotides read TGTGACTCAGGGACAGGGGGCTTTCCACCCTTCTCTGGAAACACCATATATTTT. This chain uses TRBV27 with TRBJ1-3, with 12 nucleotides matching TRBD1. The CDR3 totals 18 residues. CDR1 and CDR2 (germline): MNHEY, SMNVEV (reference sequence).

This clonotype appeared many times. The CDR3 reads CASSLYQPLAGEGPDTQYF. DNA of the CDR3: TGTGCCAGCAGTTTATACCAACCTCTAGCGGGAGAAGGGCCAGATACGCAGTATTTT. V and J are TRBV27 and TRBJ2-3; 10 positions agree with TRBD2. With 1 base clipped from V and 4 bases from J, the junction kept 14 bases outside the gene matches. The CDR3 has 19 amino acids. Germline values: CDR1 MNHEY, CDR2 SMNVEV (reference sequence).

J is TRBJ2-1 and V is TRBV9; the D gene is possibly TRBD1 (8 bases). This CDR3 region has 16 residues. The V and J ends lost 4 bases and 7 bases respectively, with 21 bases between them. From germline, CDR1 is SGDLS and CDR2 YYNGEE. The CDR3 loop is CASSPRGLAVANEQFF. The CDR3 nucleotides are TGTGCCAGCAGCCCCAGGGGGCTAGCGGTGGCAAATGAGCAGTTCTTC.

The chain combines TRBV10-3 with TRBJ2-3, with 8 bases matching TRBD2. This CDR3 is built from 12 residues. In germline, CDR1 is ENHRY, CDR2 SYGVKD. V lost 6 bases and J lost 8; bases outside the gene matches: 4. This CDR3 reads CAISSGGGTQYF. In DNA form, the CDR3 reads TGTGCCATCAGCTCCGGGGGGGGTACGCAGTATTTT.

This clonotype was observed many times. This sequence joins TRBV5-8 and TRBJ2-1; TRBD2 aligns across 7 bases. V gave up 0 bases and J gave up 4 bases; unmatched junction bases: 7. This CDR3 region has 16 residues. Germline-derived CDR1 and CDR2 are SGHTS and YDEGEE. CDR3 in amino acids: CASSLVRETPYNEQFF. Here the CDR3 DNA reads TGTGCCAGCAGCTTGGTGCGGGAGACCCCTTACAATGAGCAGTTCTTC. Together with reference TRBV5-8 and TRBJ2-1, the CDR3 gives the full variable domain: EAGVTQSPTHLIKTRGQQATLRCSPISGHTSVYWYQQALGLGLQFLLWYDEGEERNRGNFPPRFSGRQFPNYSSELNVNALELEDSALYLCASSLVRETPYNEQFFGPGTRLTVL.

This clonotype has at least ten counts. This rearrangement joins TRBV12-3 or TRBV12-4 to TRBJ2-6; maybe TRBD2 (5 bases). V was trimmed by 8 bases and J by 7 bases, leaving 9 bases between them. The CDR3 is 12 residues long. CDR3 loop: CASRGSANVLTF. CDR3 nucleotide sequence: TGTGCCAGCCGAGGGTCCGCCAACGTCCTGACTTTC.